A selection of T cell receptor beta chains follows, all from one sample in a study of graft-versus-host responses after intestinal transplantation. No cognate antigen is known for these TCRs. Assay: immunoSEQ multiplex PCR; the TCRdb copy retains only in-frame clones and omits some. This table has about 99,000 clones, about nine tenths appearing once. The specimen comprised unstimulated CD8+ T cells sorted from spleen or lymph node cells, sampled before transplant. These receptors came from a human donor who was the organ donor for an intestinal transplant. Both conserved end residues are part of each CDR3. Fields, in order: D gene, J gene, V gene, CDR3 DNA, CDR3 protein. The D gene is left open where the match is weak.

-,TRBJ1-1,TRBV9,TGTGCCAGCAGCGTATTCCAAGGGGGAGAGAACACTGAAGCTTTCTTT,CASSVFQGGENTEAFF
-,TRBJ1-2,TRBV5-1,TGCGCCAGCAGCTTAACTTTGGACAGCCCTAGCTATGGCTACACCTTC,CASSLTLDSPSYGYTF
TRBD2,TRBJ2-7,TRBV6-5,TGTGCCAGCAGTTACGGGACTAGCGGGGGTTACTACGAGCAGTACTTC,CASSYGTSGGYYEQYF
-,TRBJ1-6,TRBV7-6,TGTGCCAGCAGCCCAAACCCCGACAGAAATTATAATTCACCCCTCCACTTT,CASSPNPDRNYNSPLHF
-,TRBJ2-1,TRBV9,TGTGCCAGCAGCGTAGGTAGCGGCTACAATGAGCAGTTCTTC,CASSVGSGYNEQFF
-,TRBJ1-1,TRBV28,TGTGCCAGCAGTTTAGTCTTCAGGGGATGGGACACTGAAGCTTTCTTT,CASSLVFRGWDTEAFF
-,TRBJ1-1,TRBV1,TGCACCAGCAGCCAAGATGAGGCGGGGAGGGGATGTGTCACTGAAGCTTTCTTT,CTSSQDEAGRGCVTEAFF
-,TRBJ1-1,TRBV11-2,TGTGCCAGCAGCTTAGGTCAGACAAGTGAAGCTTTCTTT,CASSLGQTSEAFF
TRBD2,TRBJ2-1,TRBV6-5,TGTGCCAGCAGTCGGACTAGCGGTCCTTACAATGAGCAGTTCTTC,CASSRTSGPYNEQFF
-,TRBJ2-3,TRBV5-4,TGTGCCAGCAGCTTGTTCGCGGGTATAATGACAGATACGCAGTATTTT,CASSLFAGIMTDTQYF
-,TRBJ1-4,TRBV19,TGTGCCAGTAGTCTGGACTTCCCAACTAATGAAAAACTGTTTTTT,CASSLDFPTNEKLFF
-,TRBJ1-2,TRBV18,TGTGCCAGCTCTACGAGTGGGGCCTATGGCTACACCTTC,CASSTSGAYGYTF